What follows are 31 T cell receptor beta chains derived from one specimen sequenced in a study of long-term antiretroviral therapy in people with HIV (dated by TCRdb to about 2022). The immunoSEQ hsTCRB v3.0 assay was used at survey level resolution to sequence the TRB variable region. This immuneACCESS table, as held by TCRdb, lists in-frame sequences with V and J called but not all clones. Of the missing ones, under half trace to an unresolved V gene in checked studies; the others have no known cause. Counted in this sample were approximately 19,000 clones; around three quarters of them appeared once. The top ten clonotypes cover approximately 10% of the sample. The sample was unsorted PBMCs, taken 2.3 years after starting antiretroviral therapy. Receptor source: a woman aged 40 to 50 with HIV.

This clone has a handful of counts. The genes are TRBV4-1 and TRBJ2-7; D remains unclear. CDR3 length: 16 amino acids. V was cut by 3 bases and J by 2 bases, with 17 bases left in between. The germline gives CDR1 MGHRA, CDR2 YSYEKL. The CDR3 DNA reads TGCGCCAGCAGCCAGCTATATGGAGCCCCCGCCTACGAGCAGTACTTC. Translation: CASSQLYGAPAYEQYF.

This clone occurred a few times. The chain combines TRBV19 with TRBJ1-3; D is possibly TRBD1 (5 bases). Germline lookup yields CDR1 LNHDA and CDR2 SQIVND (reference sequence). The CDR3 runs to 13 residues. V dropped 6 bases and J dropped 4 bases, with 10 bases sitting between them. The CDR3 DNA is TGTGCCAGTAGCTCGACAGTCGGAAACACCATATATTTT. Its translation is CASSSTVGNTIYF.

The chain links TRBV2 to TRBJ2-7, with TRBD1 matching over 10 bases. Germline CDR1 is SNHLY and CDR2 is FYNNEI. V dropped 4 bases and J dropped 3; count of bases not matched to a gene: 3. The CDR3 sequence is 14 residues long. The CDR3, as DNA: TGTGCCAGCAGTGGGACAGGGGGTCTCTACGAGCAGTACTTC. It codes for CASSGTGGLYEQYF. The variable domain in full, completed from reference TRBV2 and TRBJ2-7, reads EPEVTQTPSHQVTQMGQEVILRCVPISNHLYFYWYRQILGQKVEFLVSFYNNEISEKSEIFDDQFSVERPDGSNFTLKIRSTKLEDSAMYFCASSGTGGLYEQYFGPGTRLTVT.

The chain combines TRBV27 with TRBJ2-3, with 7 bases aligning to TRBD2. This CDR3 has 14 residues. Trimming cost V 5 bases and J 1 base; bases outside gene matches: 3. Germline loops: CDR1 MNHEY, CDR2 SMNVEV (reference sequence). The CDR3, as DNA: TGTGCCAGCAGTGTCACTAGCGGCACAGATACGCAGTATTTT. It encodes CASSVTSGTDTQYF.

The J gene is TRBJ1-4, the V gene TRBV6-6, with D tentatively TRBD1 (6 bases). The CDR3 is 15 residues long. CDR1 is MNHNY, CDR2 SVGAGI, per germline (reference sequence). V was pared by 1 base and J by 8 bases, with 14 bases between. In nucleotides, the CDR3 is TGTGCCAGCAGTTACTTCGTAGGGGGAGGCGAAAAACTGTTTTTT. It codes for CASSYFVGGGEKLFF.

DNA of the CDR3: TGTGCCTGGAGTCCCCGGGGGGCGCGGGGGACTGAAGCTTTCTTT. Translation gives CAWSPRGARGTEAFF. The chain has TRBV30 and TRBJ1-1, with a tentative D call TRBD1 (6 bases). The germline V gene has CDR1 GTSNPN and CDR2 SVGIG (reference sequence). V shed 2 bases and J shed 5 bases, with 18 bases lying between them. The CDR3 spans 15 residues.

The CDR3 nucleotides read TGTGCCAGCAGCTTAGTGGTCAGGGGCAACACTGAAGCTTTCTTT. Its protein product is CASSLVVRGNTEAFF. The chain recombines TRBV11-2 with TRBJ1-1; TRBD1 is a possible D gene (6 bases). Looked up from germline, CDR1 is SGHAT and CDR2 is FQNNGV. The V gene lost 1 base and the J gene lost 2 bases, with 11 bases spanning the gap. The CDR3 is 15 residues long.

V and J are TRBV7-2 and TRBJ1-5; no definite D call. The CDR3 length is 15 residues. V dropped 5 bases and J dropped 4 bases, with 15 bases sitting between them. Germline V gene sequence: CDR1 SGHTA, CDR2 FQGNSA. The CDR3 protein is CASSDTGGINQPQHF. CDR3 nucleotide sequence: TGTGCCAGCAGCGACACGGGCGGAATAAATCAGCCCCAGCATTTT.

This chain links TRBV7-9 with TRBJ2-1; D might be TRBD1 (6 bases). V gave up 5 bases and J gave up 6 bases, with 11 bases separating them. Germline V gene data show CDR1 as SEHNR and CDR2 as FQNEAQ (reference sequence). The CDR3 has 13 amino acids. Here the CDR3 reads CASSEQGINEQFF. DNA for the CDR3: TGTGCCAGCAGCGAACAGGGTATCAATGAGCAGTTCTTC.

V is TRBV6-1 and J is TRBJ2-1; TRBD1 matches 9 bases. V trimming: 7 bases; J trimming: 6 bases; junction bases outside the gene matches: 10. The CDR3 has 15 residues. Germline V gene lookup returns CDR1 MNHNS and CDR2 SASEGT. The CDR3 sequence is CASNIGTGYTNEQFF. The CDR3 nucleotides are TGTGCCAGCAATATAGGGACAGGGTACACCAATGAGCAGTTCTTC.

In its sample, this clone was seen once. The gene calls are TRBV6-1 and TRBJ2-5; D remains unclear. V gave up 6 bases and J gave up 5 bases, with 16 bases separating them. CDR1 and CDR2 (germline): MNHNS, SASEGT. The CDR3 length is 14 residues. The CDR3 bases are TGTGCCAGCAGCCCCGAATTTTTCGGGGAGACCCAGTACTTC. It is translated as CASSPEFFGETQYF.

The rearrangement joins TRBV27 to TRBJ2-3; D gene uncertain. The V end was cut by 5 bases, the J end by 6 bases, with 24 bases between. The CDR3 runs 17 residues. Per germline, CDR1 MNHEY and CDR2 SMNVEV (reference sequence). The CDR3 loop reads CASSPAPKELRTDTQYF. The CDR3 DNA sequence: TGTGCCAGCAGTCCCGCTCCTAAGGAACTACGAACCGATACGCAGTATTTT.

The chain has TRBV7-9 and TRBJ1-6; 7 nucleotides agree with TRBD1. The germline CDR1 and CDR2 sequences are SEHNR and FQNEAQ (reference sequence). Losses at the gene ends were 2 bases for V and 3 bases for J; bases not matched to a gene: 1. CDR3 length equals 15 residues. The DNA of the CDR3 is TGTGCCAGCAGCTTATCAGGGGGCTATAATTCACCCCTCCACTTT. Translation gives CASSLSGGYNSPLHF.

The chain carries TRBV11-2 and TRBJ2-2; no clear D gene. The length of the CDR3 is 18 residues. The V gene's germline CDR1 is SGHAT and CDR2 FQNNGV. Trimming removed 3 bases at V and 7 bases at J, with 24 bases between. DNA of the CDR3: TGTGCCAGCAGCTTGCCCTGGCTTGGAACGGAATCTCGCGGGGAGCTGTTTTTT. Amino acid sequence: CASSLPWLGTESRGELFF.

This chain links TRBV2 with TRBJ2-7; D gene unclear. Trimming cost V 11 bases and J 0 bases, with 11 bases left between them. Germline V gives CDR1 SNHLY, CDR2 FYNNEI. This CDR3 spans 12 amino acids. In DNA form, the CDR3 reads TGTGCCGTACAGACTCTCTCCTACGAGCAGTACTTC. Residues: CAVQTLSYEQYF.

The gene calls are TRBV5-1 and TRBJ2-5, with 8 bases fitting TRBD1. The CDR3 runs to 13 residues. After removal of 3 bases from V and 6 bases from J, the junction contained 4 bases not matched to a gene. CDR1 SGHRS and CDR2 YFSETQ come from the germline V gene. CDR3 loop: CASSSGTGQTQYF. The DNA for the CDR3 is TGCGCCAGCAGCTCAGGGACAGGTCAGACCCAGTACTTC. The variable domain in full, with the rest retrieved from reference TRBV5-1 and TRBJ2-5, is KAGVTQTPRYLIKTRGQQVTLSCSPISGHRSVSWYQQTPGQGLQFLFEYFSETQRNKGNFPGRFSGRQFSNSRSEMNVSTLELGDSALYLCASSSGTGQTQYFGPGTRLLVL.

Only one count was recorded for this clone. V and J are TRBV7-9 and TRBJ1-1; a possible D gene is TRBD1 (5 bases). CDR1 SEHNR and CDR2 FQNEAQ come from the germline V gene (reference sequence). The CDR3 is made up of 12 amino acids. V shed 4 bases and J shed 4 bases, with 7 bases lying between them. CDR3 nucleotide sequence: TGTGCCAGCAGCTCAGGGTCCACTGAAGCTTTCTTT. It translates to CASSSGSTEAFF. Full variable domain (remainder filled in from reference TRBV7-9 and TRBJ1-1): DTGVSQNPRHKITKRGQNVTFRCDPISEHNRLYWYRQTLGQGPEFLTYFQNEAQLEKSRLLSDRFSAERPKGSFSTLEIQRTEQGDSAMYLCASSSGSTEAFFGQGTRLTVV.

The chain uses TRBV9 and TRBJ2-2; D is unresolved. Trimming cost V 0 bases and J 0 bases, with 6 bases left between them. Germline V gives CDR1 SGDLS, CDR2 YYNGEE. The CDR3 is 15 amino acids. Written as DNA, the CDR3 is TGTGCCAGCAGCGTAGCTACAGCGAACACCGGGGAGCTGTTTTTT. Translating it yields CASSVATANTGELFF.

The gene calls are TRBV7-9 and TRBJ2-2, with D uncertain. Trimming stripped 10 bases from V and 5 bases from J, with 20 bases between. This CDR3 comprises 15 residues. CDR1 is SEHNR and CDR2 is FQNEAQ in the germline V gene (reference sequence). CDR3 in amino acids: CAINTLGLLTGELFF. Written as DNA, the CDR3 is TGTGCCATCAATACTTTAGGTCTCCTTACCGGGGAGCTGTTTTTT.

The chain joins TRBV28 to TRBJ2-1; 7 bases line up with TRBD2. This CDR3 comprises 13 residues. CDR1 is MDHEN and CDR2 is SYDVKM in the germline V gene. J was trimmed by 1 base and V by 8 bases; bases with no gene match: 2. In nucleotides, the CDR3 is TGTGCCAGCGAGCGGGGTTCCTACAATGAGCAGTTCTTC. Protein: CASERGSYNEQFF.

This clone was counted a few times. The V call is TRBV19, the J call TRBJ1-6; tentative D call: TRBD1 (6 bases). This CDR3 region has 15 residues. V dropped 2 bases and J dropped 5 bases, with 10 bases sitting between them. In germline, CDR1 is LNHDA, CDR2 SQIVND (reference sequence). As DNA, the CDR3 is TGTGCCAGTAGTATACAGGGGCAGGATAATTCACCCCTCCACTTT. This encodes CASSIQGQDNSPLHF.

V gene TRBV13 combines with J gene TRBJ1-2; TRBD1 is a possible D gene (6 bases). Germline values: CDR1 PRHDT, CDR2 FYEKMQ (reference sequence). V lost 3 bases and J lost 7, with 15 bases in between. The CDR3 consists of 14 residues. As DNA, the CDR3 is TGTGCCAGCAGCTTGCACAGGGAGGAAATTGGCTACACCTTC. This gives the protein CASSLHREEIGYTF.

The table lists this clone with a count of one. The rearrangement links TRBV7-2 to TRBJ2-7, with D unclear. V was shortened by 6 bases and J by 1 base, with 7 bases between the two germline ends. Germline lookup yields CDR1 SGHTA and CDR2 FQGNSA. The CDR3 contains 12 residues. CDR3 residues: CASSPPSYEQYF. CDR3 nucleotide sequence: TGTGCCAGCAGTCCACCTTCCTACGAGCAGTACTTC.

The chain is built from TRBV9 and TRBJ1-1; D call uncertain. The germline gives CDR1 SGDLS, CDR2 YYNGEE. Trimming took 3 bases from V and 11 from J, leaving 14 bases between them. This CDR3 is 12 amino acids long. The CDR3 nucleotides are TGTGCCAGCAGCGAGACGACCGCGGTGGCTTTCTTT. This translates into CASSETTAVAFF.

The chain recombines TRBV19 with TRBJ2-4; 7 positions match TRBD1. The length of the CDR3 is 10 residues. The V and J ends lost 8 bases and 8 bases, in that order; junction bases with no gene match: 0. Germline V gene data show CDR1 as LNHDA and CDR2 as SQIVND (reference sequence). This CDR3 is CASQGDIQYF. DNA for the CDR3: TGTGCCAGTCAGGGGGACATTCAGTACTTC.

The chain combines TRBV7-2 with TRBJ2-7, with D unresolved. The CDR3 spans 18 residues. Trimming took 1 base from V and 3 from J, leaving 22 bases between them. Germline V CDR1 and CDR2: SGHTA, FQGNSA. The CDR3 is CASSLVWDTGTSNYEQYF. DNA for the CDR3: TGTGCCAGCAGCTTAGTCTGGGATACGGGTACTTCGAACTACGAGCAGTACTTC.

This clone was picked up one time. The V gene is TRBV7-2, the J gene TRBJ2-7; D gene uncertain. V shed 1 base and J shed 6 bases, with 13 bases lying between them. Germline V gene data show CDR1 as SGHTA and CDR2 as FQGNSA. This CDR3 has 14 residues. In DNA form, the CDR3 reads TGTGCCAGCAGCTTAGGTCGTCCGCCGGTCGAGCAGTACTTC. As protein: CASSLGRPPVEQYF.

The V call is TRBV6-5, the J call TRBJ2-7; D remains ambiguous. V lost 3 bases and J 3 bases, leaving 12 bases between the germline ends. CDR1 MNHEY and CDR2 SVGAGI come from the germline V gene. The length of the CDR3 is 14 residues. CDR3 bases: TGTGCCAGCAGTTATGGAGCAGAAGTCTACGAGCAGTACTTC. This sequence encodes CASSYGAEVYEQYF.

This chain connects TRBV5-6 to TRBJ1-2; the D is unclear. Germline CDR1 and CDR2: SGHDT and YYEEEE. V was shortened by 4 bases and J by 1 base, with 17 bases between the two germline ends. The CDR3 runs to 16 residues. The CDR3 is CASSPERALFNYGYTF. The CDR3, as DNA: TGTGCCAGCAGCCCAGAAAGGGCCCTATTTAACTATGGCTACACCTTC.

The rearrangement joins TRBV30 to TRBJ2-7; TRBD2 agrees at 7 bases. V lost 0 bases to trimming and J lost 5 bases; unmatched junction nucleotides: 10. Looked up from germline, CDR1 is GTSNPN and CDR2 is SVGIG (reference sequence). The CDR3 runs to 15 residues. The CDR3 coding sequence is TGTGCCTGGAGTGTTCCCCGGGACTACCACGACGAGCAGTACTTC. Translated, it gives CAWSVPRDYHDEQYF.

The J gene is TRBJ2-2, the V gene TRBV6-5; no definite D call. The CDR3 has 14 amino acids. V shed 6 bases and J shed 1 base, with 9 bases lying between them. The germline gives CDR1 MNHEY, CDR2 SVGAGI. DNA of the CDR3: TGTGCCAGCAGATCGGCAGGGAACACCGGGGAGCTGTTTTTT. It yields the protein CASRSAGNTGELFF.